This TCR beta chain was found in a study of shared clonotypes between healthy human individuals. Study at large: The study enrolled a couple of women and a few men aged 18 to 49.

Adult donors, all healthy and HIV-negative, had no recent acute infections or vaccinations. Repertoires were generated with immunoSEQ multiplex PCR, while TCRdb's copy carries only in-frame clones and drops some. The table includes hundreds of thousands of clones, around two thirds detected once. The sequenced sample consisted of memory CD4+ T cells sorted from blood. Subset here: CD45RA-negative fraction. This clonotype was sampled from a woman aged 30 to 39 in good health.

CDR3 sequence (DNA): TGTGCCAGCAGTCGGACAGGGGGAACAACTTTCTTT. Protein product: CASSRTGGTTFF. This rearrangement joins TRBV11-2 to TRBJ1-1; 10 nucleotides line up with TRBD1. The V gene end was trimmed by 6 bases and the J gene end by 12 bases; junction bases not matched to a gene: 7. Per germline, CDR1 SGHAT and CDR2 FQNNGV. This CDR3 has 12 amino acids. The whole variable domain, remainder taken from reference TRBV11-2 and TRBJ1-1, is EAGVAQSPRYKIIEKRQSVAFWCNPISGHATLYWYQQILGQGPKLLIQFQNNGVVDDSQLPKDRFSAERLKGVDSTLKIQPAKLEDSAVYLCASSRTGGTTFFGQGTRLTVV.